The sample holds a few counts of the clone carrying this TCR beta chain. The CDR3 runs 16 residues. The trim removed 5 bases at V and 9 bases at J, leaving 11 bases unmatched. This entry is derived from a study of blood T cells in healthy people across ages. Alongside a J-beta primer mix, a sample-barcoded 5' primer served in a second PCR lasting about 7 to 12 cycles. TCRdb reprocessed the 5' RACE reads with MiXCR, giving one entry per CDR3 protein. The sample includes almost 800,000 distinct CDR3 sequences, 55% to 75% of them seen just once. Extracted total RNA amounted to at least 5.5 micrograms for each sample.

Sequencing used blood. This TCR derives from a man in his thirties or forties in good health. V is TRBV12-3 or TRBV12-4 and J is TRBJ1-6, with 9 nucleotides matching TRBD1. CDR3 amino acids: CASSGGQGGSGSPLHF. The CDR3, as DNA: TGTGCCAGCAGTGGGGGACAGGGAGGGTCTGGTTCACCCCTCCACTTT.